The rows below give T cell receptor beta chains drawn from one sample of a study of shared clonotypes between healthy human individuals. Sequencing was performed with immunoSEQ multiplex PCR; in TCRdb, only in-frame clones are kept and a portion is missing. The data show millions of clones, with approximately 95% seen just once and under 0.45% held by the top ten. Material: naive CD4+ T cells from PBMCs. The source is a man between 18 and 35 years old in good health. Some clones in this sample may be carry-over from other donors' samples. The CDR3 runs from the conserved cysteine through the conserved F or W. D genes are given only for firm matches. Where a row states a size, it is once, few, many or the class of an expanded clone; other rows omit it.

cdr3_length: 17
j_call: TRBJ2-3
v_call: TRBV28
clone_size: -
d_call: -
cdr3_aa: CASSLMDIQTSTDTQYF
cdr3_nt: TGTGCCAGCAGTTTAATGGACATACAAACTAGCACAGATACGCAGTATTTT

cdr3_length: 12
j_call: TRBJ1-1
v_call: TRBV5-1
clone_size: few
d_call: -
cdr3_aa: CASSTGNTEAFF
cdr3_nt: TGCGCCAGCAGTACTGGGAACACTGAAGCTTTCTTT

cdr3_length: 14
j_call: TRBJ2-7
v_call: TRBV5-6
clone_size: -
d_call: TRBD2
cdr3_aa: CASSLPTGGYEQYF
cdr3_nt: TGTGCCAGCAGCTTGCCAACGGGGGGGTACGAGCAGTACTTC

cdr3_length: 15
j_call: TRBJ1-1
v_call: TRBV30
clone_size: -
d_call: -
cdr3_aa: CAWSVLGGGATEAFF
cdr3_nt: TGTGCCTGGAGTGTTCTGGGAGGAGGGGCTACTGAAGCTTTCTTT

cdr3_length: 18
j_call: TRBJ2-3
v_call: TRBV2
clone_size: -
d_call: TRBD1
cdr3_aa: CASSVLWDWGQGSETQYF
cdr3_nt: TGTGCCAGCAGTGTTCTTTGGGATTGGGGACAGGGGAGTGAGACGCAGTATTTT

cdr3_length: 14
j_call: TRBJ2-3
v_call: TRBV15
clone_size: -
d_call: -
cdr3_aa: CATSRDRNTDTQYF
cdr3_nt: TGTGCCACCAGCAGAGACAGGAACACAGATACGCAGTATTTT

cdr3_length: 14
j_call: TRBJ2-1
v_call: TRBV6-1
clone_size: once
d_call: TRBD1
cdr3_aa: CASSPRTGVNEQFF
cdr3_nt: TGTGCCAGCAGTCCCCGGACAGGAGTCAATGAGCAGTTCTTC

cdr3_length: 17
j_call: TRBJ1-2
v_call: TRBV5-1
clone_size: -
d_call: TRBD1
cdr3_aa: CASSILRTGPAGYGYTF
cdr3_nt: TGCGCCAGCAGCATACTGCGGACAGGCCCAGCGGGGTATGGCTACACCTTC

cdr3_length: 12
j_call: TRBJ2-7
v_call: TRBV29-1
clone_size: -
d_call: -
cdr3_aa: CSVGQGLIEQYF
cdr3_nt: TGCAGCGTTGGGCAGGGCCTGATTGAGCAGTACTTC

cdr3_length: 15
j_call: TRBJ2-1
v_call: TRBV28
clone_size: -
d_call: TRBD1
cdr3_aa: CASSYRDRDRDEQFF
cdr3_nt: TGTGCCAGCAGTTACCGGGACAGGGATAGGGATGAGCAGTTCTTC

cdr3_length: 15
j_call: TRBJ2-7
v_call: TRBV6-6
clone_size: -
d_call: -
cdr3_aa: CASSYSDANYYEQYF
cdr3_nt: TGTGCCAGCAGTTACTCGGACGCCAACTACTACGAGCAGTACTTC

cdr3_length: 12
j_call: TRBJ1-5
v_call: TRBV28
clone_size: -
d_call: -
cdr3_aa: CASTLRSQPQHF
cdr3_nt: TGTGCCAGCACCCTAAGGAGTCAGCCCCAGCATTTT

cdr3_length: 14
j_call: TRBJ2-3
v_call: TRBV5-1
clone_size: -
d_call: -
cdr3_aa: CASSLTVSTDTQYF
cdr3_nt: TGCGCCAGCAGCTTGACGGTTAGCACAGATACGCAGTATTTT

cdr3_length: 16
j_call: TRBJ2-2
v_call: TRBV25-1
clone_size: once
d_call: TRBD1
cdr3_aa: CASSRQGQGNAGELFF
cdr3_nt: TGTGCCAGCAGTCGACAGGGACAGGGTAACGCCGGGGAGCTGTTTTTT

cdr3_length: 18
j_call: TRBJ1-1
v_call: TRBV7-6
clone_size: once
d_call: TRBD1
cdr3_aa: CASSPGRGRGYPNTEAFF
cdr3_nt: TGTGCCAGCAGCCCAGGGAGGGGCAGGGGGTACCCGAACACTGAAGCTTTCTTT

cdr3_length: 14
j_call: TRBJ2-4
v_call: TRBV2
clone_size: -
d_call: -
cdr3_aa: CASSGTAAKNIQYF
cdr3_nt: TGTGCCAGCAGTGGGACAGCCGCCAAAAACATTCAGTACTTC

cdr3_length: 15
j_call: TRBJ1-2
v_call: TRBV19
clone_size: -
d_call: TRBD1
cdr3_aa: CASSPQGSPFYGYTF
cdr3_nt: TGTGCCAGTAGTCCACAGGGGTCCCCCTTCTATGGCTACACCTTC

cdr3_length: 14
j_call: TRBJ2-7
v_call: TRBV29-1
clone_size: -
d_call: -
cdr3_aa: CSVEAGSRSYEQYF
cdr3_nt: TGCAGCGTTGAAGCAGGTTCCCGCTCCTACGAGCAGTACTTC